This TCR beta chain appears in the sequencing data of a study of CD8+ T cells in alopecia areata (dated by TCRdb to 2017 to 2018). Study-wide context: Treated patients were enrolled in an open-label pilot trial of oral tofacitinib at 5 to 10 mg twice daily for moderate-to-severe alopecia areata. Disease severity in treated patients was measured with the SALT score, which quantifies the percentage of affected scalp surface area. The RNA source kit depended on sample type: the PAXgene miRNA kit for fixed scalp, the miRNeasy kit for PBMCs, and the RNeasy kit for mouse skin. Tofacitinib was given for 6 to 18 months, followed by 6 months of follow-up off drug to assess delayed response and recurrence. Scalp clonality was compared among normal scalp (n=4), patchy alopecia areata scalp (n=8), and alopecia totalis/universalis scalp (n=8). Tofacitinib-treated patients had biopsies at baseline and at 4 and 24 weeks of treatment, with a later scalp biopsy in several patients. TCRbeta CDR3 regions were amplified by immunoSEQ multiplex PCR with 35 Vbeta forward and 13 Jbeta reverse primers. To study T cell clonal expansion in alopecia areata, the researchers applied high-throughput TCRbeta sequencing to both the C3H/HeJ mouse model and human patients. Scalp tissue and sorted CD4+ and CD8+ peripheral blood T cells from patchy and totalis/universalis alopecia areata patients and from healthy controls were covered by human TCRbeta sequencing.

The library was made by the immunoSEQ multiplex PCR assay. For TCR sequencing, RNA was extracted from every sample and reverse transcribed into cDNA to serve as template. SuperScript III was used for first-strand cDNA synthesis, primed with a 2:1 mix of oligo-dT and random hexamers. A synthetic immune receptor repertoire was used to assess amplification bias, and residual bias was removed computationally. Regarding the original processing steps: Raw reads were preprocessed to remove errors, and CDR3 was defined according to IMGT conventions as the region from the conserved cysteine to phenylalanine. Clonality was computed as 1 minus the Shannon entropy, with the entropy normalized by log2 of the number of productive unique TCRs. Scalp TCRbeta sequences were cross-referenced with sorted blood CD4 and CD8 repertoires so that the CD4 or CD8 identity of scalp clones could be inferred. Drawn from immuneACCESS, this table holds only the in-frame rearrangements with V and J called that TCRdb kept. Clones are partly lost; checked studies trace under half to an unresolved V gene and leave the rest unexplained. V and J calls and clone size are as listed in that table; D and trimming were resolved from the DNA. This sample holds 150,000 to 200,000 clones; around 60% were observed only once. The ten largest clones represent 1.3% of the sample.

Worth noting for this clone: What antigen it recognizes has not been identified. The input lacks base qualities; no much larger clone sits a single base away.

Read against the paper, the sample's treatment or condition label means: oral pan-JAK inhibitor, 5-10 mg twice daily. Lesional scalp punch biopsies and peripheral blood were collected from alopecia areata patients. PBMCs were isolated by density centrifugation and stained for CD3, CD4 and CD8, and CD4+ and CD8+ T cells were sorted on a FACSAria. The paper's findings and limits, for the study overall: TCR sequences shared between patients were less clear than in mice, possibly partly because of HLA diversity in the patient population. Compared with normal scalp, lesional scalp had higher clonality and more expanded CD8+ clones, particularly in alopecia totalis/universalis, a pattern that suggests antigenic drive. Tofacitinib significantly lowered scalp clonality and the number of expanded CD8+ clones among the top 100 scalp clones. Unlike mouse skin, where gammadelta T cells dominate, normal human skin contains resident alphabeta T cells that get sequenced too, which complicates analysis of the scalp TCR repertoire. Many expanded lesional clones were found to persist in scalp and blood during tofacitinib treatment, and relapse after treatment cessation may be partly explained by this persistence. Because the treated cohort was small and included a single nonresponder, larger studies are needed to assess links between baseline CD8+ expansion and response.

Trimming removed 5 bases from V and 4 bases from J; the gene matches leave 8 bases unexplained. Including cysteine and phenylalanine, the CDR3 has 15 amino acids. Of all the DNA, just the CDR3 is kept, 45 bases in frame from base 1. As encoded in the germline V gene (reference sequence), CDR1 is LNHNV while CDR2 is YYDKDF. The sequence came from a human donor with alopecia areata. The sequenced sample was CD4+ T cells sorted from blood, obtained around week 49, from a patient treated with tofacitinib. The chain uses TRBV15 and TRBJ1-2, and 9 junction bases match TRBD1. The DNA sequence is TGTGCCACCAGCTTCCCGGACAGGGGAAGCTATGGCTACACCTTC. Its product reads: CATSFPDRGSYGYTF.